Included here is one TCR beta chain sequence, with context. The antigen is undetermined. These data belong to a study of shared clonotypes between healthy human individuals. This CDR3 has 15 amino acids. General observations from the study: Read depth was anticipated to influence clonotype sharing among donors. Sharing across a few donors was seen in 4% to 5.5% of naive CD4 clonotypes.

Replicate PCRs from sorted subsets contained approximately 190 ng DNA, which is tens of thousands of T cell genomes. TCRdb keeps only in-frame clones here, not all; method: immunoSEQ multiplex PCR. The sample lists approximately 87,000 clones; 50% to 70% were seen once. The source material was memory CD8+ T cells sorted from blood. Indicated subset: CD45RO+ cells pooled with CCR7-negative TemRA cells. This TCR was recovered from a man aged 30 to 39 in good health. The chain employs TRBV21-1 and TRBJ2-1; TRBD2 reflects the table's D call only, with no check against the DNA. TRBV21-1 is labeled a pseudogene. The CDR3 DNA sequence: TGTGCCAGCAGCAGATTAGCGGGAGAGAACAATGAGCAGTTCTTC. Amino acid sequence: CASSRLAGENNEQFF.